This T cell receptor (beta chain) emerged from a study of persistence of HIV-infected CD4 T cells. Study information: A larger, less memory-rich fraction responded to anti-CD3/anti-CD28 beads than to antigen. Study-level findings and limits: Bulk TCR data could not be restricted to HIV-1-infected CMV-responding cells.

The CDR3 loop spans 14 amino acids. After removal of 4 bases from V and 2 bases from J, the junction contained 5 bases not matched to a gene. Germline CDR1 SNHLY, CDR2 FYNNEI. This nonspecific control used anti-CD3/anti-CD28 bead stimulation of CD4+ T cells. Responding CD4+ T cells were sorted by upregulation of both CD40 ligand and CD69. Donors had undetectable plasma HIV-1 RNA, under 50 copies/mL, for 4+ years. This clone was counted only a few times. What it binds is not known. The libraries were made with immunoSEQ version 4 in survey mode. The repertoire was sequenced with immunoSEQ multiplex PCR; TCRdb's copy has only in-frame clones and lacks some. Of roughly 43,000 clones in the sample, around 89% are singletons; the top ten hold approximately 1%.

The sequence was obtained from an adult man with HIV who was CMV-seropositive. This chain joins TRBV2 and TRBJ2-7; 7 bases agree with TRBD2. Source: CD4+ T cells sorted from PBMCs after approximately 19-hour stimulation, taken from a patient who received antiretroviral therapy. The DNA of the CDR3 is TGTGCCAGCAGTGTAAGGGAGGGAACCTACGAGCAGTACTTC. Residues: CASSVREGTYEQYF.